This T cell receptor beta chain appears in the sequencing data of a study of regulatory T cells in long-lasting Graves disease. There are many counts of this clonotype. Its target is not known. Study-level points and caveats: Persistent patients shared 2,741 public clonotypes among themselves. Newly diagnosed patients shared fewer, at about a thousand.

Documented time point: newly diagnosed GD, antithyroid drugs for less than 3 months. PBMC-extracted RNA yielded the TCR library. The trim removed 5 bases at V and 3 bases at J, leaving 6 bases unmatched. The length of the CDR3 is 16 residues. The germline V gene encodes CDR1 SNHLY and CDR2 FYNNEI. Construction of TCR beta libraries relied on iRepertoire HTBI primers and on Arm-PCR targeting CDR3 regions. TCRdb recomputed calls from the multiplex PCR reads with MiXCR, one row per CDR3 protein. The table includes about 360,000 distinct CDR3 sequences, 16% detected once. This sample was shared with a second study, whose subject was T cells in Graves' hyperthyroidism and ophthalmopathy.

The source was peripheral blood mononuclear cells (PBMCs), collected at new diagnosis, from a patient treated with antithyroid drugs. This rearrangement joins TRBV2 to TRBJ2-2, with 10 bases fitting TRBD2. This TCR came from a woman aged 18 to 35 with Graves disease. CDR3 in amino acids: CASSPFSGGHTGELFF. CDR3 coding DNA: TGTGCCAGCAGTCCCTTTAGCGGGGGGCACACCGGGGAGCTGTTTTTT.